The clone carrying this TCR beta chain has just a few counts. Other DNA sequences in this specimen translate into the identical CDR3. Sequencing used immunoSEQ multiplex PCR; TCRdb keeps in-frame clones, though not all of them. The sample lists some 2,500,000 clones, 85% to 95% occurring once. Those who donated, Caucasian adults without exception, all lived in Nashville, Tennessee. These data come from a study of shared clonotypes between healthy human individuals. The wider study: Donor ages ranged 18 to 49 years: a couple of women, a few men.

The sequence was collected from a man aged 18 to 29 in good health. Some clones in this sample may be carry-over from other donors' samples. Sequenced sample: naive CD4+ T cells from PBMCs. The sample's subset: CD45RA+ positively selected.

The CDR3 here is CATSRRGDTEAFF. In DNA, the CDR3 is TGTGCCACCAGCAGACGAGGGGACACTGAAGCTTTCTTT. The V gene is TRBV15, the J gene TRBJ1-1, with D perhaps matching TRBD1 (5 bases). The ends were cut back, 2 bases at V and 3 bases at J, with 7 bases in the middle. The CDR3 contains 13 residues. Germline lookup yields CDR1 LNHNV and CDR2 YYDKDF (reference sequence). The variable domain in full, with the rest retrieved from reference TRBV15 and TRBJ1-1, is DAMVIQNPRYQVTQFGKPVTLSCSQTLNHNVMYWYQQKSSQAPKLLFHYYDKDFNNEADTPDNFQSRRPNTSFCFLDIRSPGLGDTAMYLCATSRRGDTEAFFGQGTRLTVV.